The 21 T cell receptor beta chains below come from one sample, sequenced in a study of T cells in Graves' hyperthyroidism and ophthalmopathy. RNA transcripts yielded amplified TCR beta CDR3 regions. The HTBI primer set was used in a first-round RT-PCR of the TCR CDR3. TCRdb used MiXCR to reprocess the multiplex PCR reads, holding one entry per CDR3 protein. This table holds approximately 640,000 distinct CDR3 sequences, 45% found once. The material sequenced was peripheral blood or thyroid tissue (not recorded which). These receptors were obtained from an adult man with Graves' disease, either hyperthyroidism or ophthalmopathy (not recorded which).

Of note for this clonotype: This may stem from a read error, because a much larger clone lies one nucleotide away. The gene calls are TRBV15 and TRBJ1-4; 11 positions agree with TRBD1. CDR3 length: 16 amino acids. Germline V gene sequence: CDR1 LNHNV, CDR2 YYDKDF (reference sequence). V gave up 3 bases and J gave up 5 bases; unmatched junction bases: 5. In nucleotides, the CDR3 is TGTGCCACCAGCAGTCCCCGGGACAGGGGGAATGAAAAACTGTTTTTT. Translation gives CATSSPRDRGNEKLFF.

A remark on this clonotype: A much bigger clone sits one base away, suggesting this may be a read error. The CDR3 reads CASSEDGQGNRPQHF. The CDR3 DNA reads TGTGCCAGCAGTGAGGATGGACAGGGGAATCGGCCCCAGCATTTT. The chain recombines TRBV7-8 with TRBJ1-5; 9 positions match TRBD1. Germline CDR1 reads SGHVS; CDR2 reads FQNEAQ. This CDR3 comprises 15 residues.

For the CDR3, the DNA is TGTGCCACCAGCAGAGAGCTCCTACAGGGGCCTAAGCAGCCCCAGTACTTC. Translating gives CATSRELLQGPKQPQYF. The J gene is TRBJ2-5, the V gene TRBV15; 7 bases map to TRBD1. The CDR3 is 17 amino acids. Germline V lookup: CDR1 LNHNV, CDR2 YYDKDF (reference sequence). V shed 0 bases, J shed 9 bases, and the junction held 16 bases outside the gene matches.

This clonotype was counted at least ten times. One end of the junction does not line up with germline, which may come from a read error. The J gene is TRBJ2-2, the V gene TRBV7-7; 13 positions match TRBD2. The germline V gene has CDR1 SSHAT and CDR2 FNYEAQ (reference sequence). The CDR3 is 16 residues long. The CDR3 DNA reads TGTGCTAGCAGCTACGGACTAGCGGGGGTCACCGGGGAGCTGTTTTTT. Translated, it gives CASSYGLAGVTGELFF.

This clonotype was found many times. This sequence joins TRBV29-1 and TRBJ1-1; D gene ambiguous. The CDR3 contains 12 residues. The germline CDR1 and CDR2 sequences are SQVTM and ANQGSEA. The V and J ends lost 4 bases and 0 bases respectively, with 6 bases between them. Here the CDR3 reads CSVARMNTEAFF. The CDR3 nucleotides read TGCAGCGTTGCACGGATGAACACTGAAGCTTTCTTT.

The chain couples TRBV25-1 to TRBJ1-2; 8 nucleotides match TRBD1. Looked up from germline, CDR1 is MGHDK and CDR2 is SYGVNS. The ends lost 5 bases at V and 0 bases at J; junction bases unmatched: 8. The CDR3 totals 16 residues. The CDR3: CASSLRGTGPNYGYTF. The CDR3 nucleotides are TGTGCCAGCAGTTTACGTGGGACAGGACCTAACTATGGCTACACCTTC.

On this clonotype itself: A much larger clonotype is one base distant, so this may be a read error. This likely comes from a read error, as the CDR3 has no conserved phenylalanine or tryptophan at its end. The CDR3 sequence: CASSVVNYGYTL. The CDR3 nucleotides read TGTGCCAGCAGTGTAGTGAACTATGGCTACACCCTC. The J gene is TRBJ1-2, the V gene TRBV25-1; D is ambiguous. CDR1 and CDR2 (germline): MGHDK, SYGVNS. The length of the CDR3 is 12 residues. Between the trimmed V and J ends, which lost 4 bases and 2 bases, there was a span of 5 bases.

In the case of this clonotype: At one end, the junction sequence differs from germline, possibly due to a read error. This rearrangement joins TRBV7-9 to TRBJ1-4; D perhaps matches TRBD1 (5 bases). Germline CDR1 and CDR2: SEHNR and FQNEAQ (reference sequence). This CDR3 is built from 14 residues. The CDR3 sequence is CASSLLGDFGKLFF. CDR3 sequence (DNA): TGTGCCAGTAGCTTACTCGGGGACTTTGGAAAACTGTTTTTT.

The chain uses TRBV29-1 and TRBJ2-5; D is possibly TRBD2 (6 bases). Germline V gene data show CDR1 as SQVTM and CDR2 as ANQGSEA. With 4 bases removed from V and 5 bases from J, the gap between germline ends came to 14 bases. This CDR3 spans 13 amino acids. Here the CDR3 DNA reads TGCAGCGTTGTTTCGGGGGTACGGGAGACCCAGTACTTC. It is translated as CSVVSGVRETQYF.

This clonotype was found a few times. The gene calls are TRBV7-8 and TRBJ1-3; no clear D. The germline V and J ends were trimmed by 5 bases and 0 bases, with 11 bases remaining between them. Looked up from germline, CDR1 is SGHVS and CDR2 is FQNEAQ. This CDR3 has 15 amino acids. The CDR3, as DNA: TGTGCCAGCAGCCCGAAGCGGGTCTCTGGAAACACCATATATTTT. Translated, it gives CASSPKRVSGNTIYF.

The chain recombines TRBV7-9 with TRBJ2-7, with D tentatively TRBD1 or TRBD2 (5 bases each). V lost 1 base to trimming and J lost 3 bases, with 22 bases between them. Germline V gene data show CDR1 as SEHNR and CDR2 as FQNEAQ (reference sequence). The CDR3 has 18 residues. CDR3 amino acids: CASSLGDQPGQAFYEQYF. The CDR3 DNA follows: TGTGCCAGCAGCTTAGGTGACCAACCGGGGCAGGCTTTCTACGAGCAGTACTTC.

This chain uses TRBV24-1 with TRBJ1-5, with D possibly being TRBD1 (6 bases). Germline-derived CDR1 and CDR2 are KGHDR and SFDVKD. The CDR3 totals 16 residues. The germline V and J ends were trimmed by 4 bases and 3 bases, with 15 bases remaining between them. The CDR3 DNA reads TGTGCCACCAGTGACGGGAAGACAGGCTTCAATCAGCCCCAGCATTTT. As protein: CATSDGKTGFNQPQHF.

This clonotype was recorded a few times. The chain uses TRBV5-1 and TRBJ2-7; 15 nucleotides align to TRBD2. CDR3 length: 17 amino acids. Trimming took 3 bases from V and 0 from J; bases not matched to a gene: 4. The germline gives CDR1 SGHRS, CDR2 YFSETQ. CDR3 sequence: CASSWGLAGGVSYEQYF. The CDR3 DNA reads as TGCGCCAGCAGCTGGGGACTAGCGGGAGGAGTCTCCTACGAGCAGTACTTC.

This clonotype was recorded a few times. J is TRBJ1-2 and V is TRBV7-9; 11 bases line up with TRBD1. There are 15 residues in the CDR3. The V and J ends lost 3 bases and 5 bases, in that order; junction bases with no gene match: 5. Germline V lookup: CDR1 SEHNR, CDR2 FQNEAQ (reference sequence). CDR3 DNA: TGTGCCAGCAGCTTGGCCGGGACAGGGGGTTATGGCTACACCTTC. Amino acid sequence: CASSLAGTGGYGYTF.

The gene calls are TRBV6-1 and TRBJ2-7; a weak D match, TRBD2 (5 bases). The V gene's germline CDR1 is MNHNS and CDR2 SASEGT. The ends were cut back, 8 bases at V and 2 bases at J, with 7 bases in the middle. This CDR3 region has 11 residues. Written as DNA, the CDR3 is TGTGCCAGCGCCGGGGCCTACGAGCAGTACTTC. Protein product: CASAGAYEQYF.

The rearrangement uses TRBV5-1 and TRBJ2-2; maybe TRBD1 (6 bases). The ends were cut back, 5 bases at V and 3 bases at J, with 11 bases in the middle. The CDR3 runs 14 residues. CDR1 SGHRS and CDR2 YFSETQ come from the germline V gene. CDR3 bases: TGCGCCAGCAGATCAGGGGTCGACACCGGGGAGCTGTTTTTT. Amino acid sequence: CASRSGVDTGELFF.

This clonotype occurred many times. The gene calls are TRBV10-2 and TRBJ2-7; the match to TRBD2 covers 9 bases. Trimming at V came to 6 bases and at J to 3 bases, leaving 3 bases not matched to a gene. CDR1 is WSHSY and CDR2 is SAAADI in the germline V gene. This CDR3 region has 13 residues. The CDR3 loop is CASRGLAFYEQYF. In DNA form, the CDR3 reads TGCGCCAGCAGAGGACTAGCGTTCTACGAGCAGTACTTC.

This clonotype was recorded many times. V gene TRBV10-3 combines with J gene TRBJ1-1; weak D call: TRBD1 (6 bases). This CDR3 contains 11 residues. V was trimmed by 2 bases and J by 10 bases, leaving 8 bases between them. Germline CDR1 reads ENHRY; CDR2 reads SYGVKD. The CDR3 coding sequence is TGTGCCATCAGTGAGACAGGGCGAGCTTTCTTT. It specifies CAISETGRAFF.

As for this clonotype: Mismatch with germline at one junction end may stem from a read error. This chain connects TRBV5-1 to TRBJ1-4; D is undetermined. This CDR3 spans 16 amino acids. CDR1 is SGHRS and CDR2 is YFSETQ in the germline V gene. CDR3: CASGLEGGFANEKLFF. The CDR3 DNA follows: TGCGCCAGCGGCTTGGAAGGTGGTTTCGCTAATGAAAAACTGTTTTTT.

The chain recombines TRBV7-9 with TRBJ2-1; D is possibly TRBD1 or TRBD2 (5 bases each). This CDR3 has 14 residues. V was cut by 6 bases and J by 4 bases, with 13 bases left in between. Germline V gene lookup returns CDR1 SEHNR and CDR2 FQNEAQ (reference sequence). The CDR3 protein is CASSSGDGYNEQFF. CDR3 DNA: TGTGCCAGCAGTTCTGGGGACGGATACAATGAGCAGTTCTTC. The whole variable domain, filled in from reference TRBV7-9 and TRBJ2-1, reads DTGVSQNPRHKITKRGQNVTFRCDPISEHNRLYWYRQTLGQGPEFLTYFQNEAQLEKSRLLSDRFSAERPKGSFSTLEIQRTEQGDSAMYLCASSSGDGYNEQFFGPGTRLTVL.

About this clonotype: A single base separates this from a much larger clone, so it may be a read error. V and J are TRBV5-6 and TRBJ1-5; D ambiguous. The germline V and J ends were trimmed by 4 bases and 6 bases, with 8 bases remaining between them. This CDR3 comprises 12 residues. Germline CDR1 is SGHDT and CDR2 is YYEEEE. The CDR3 coding sequence is TGTGCCAGCAGCATTCATAGTCAGCCCCAGCATTTT. Amino acid sequence: CASSIHSQPQHF.